Reported below is one T cell receptor (beta chain). Its matching antigen is unknown. The entry originates in a study of T cell responses to AZD1222 COVID-19 vaccine. Overall study findings and caveats: Donors were largely white British and mainly female; clonal diversity was possibly underestimated. Spike was spanned by vaccine-associated CD4 TCRs, with dominance at 160-218 and 743-854.

CDR3 size: 13 residues. V was cut by 6 bases and J by 8 bases, with 16 bases left in between. CDR1 is SGDLS, CDR2 YYNGEE, per germline. Repertoires were generated with immunoSEQ multiplex PCR, while TCRdb's copy carries only in-frame clones and drops some. The sample lists roughly 140,000 clones; less than 95% were seen once. J is TRBJ2-3 and V is TRBV9; possibly TRBD2 for D (6 bases). The sample consisted of peripheral blood, taken on day 0 of AZD1222 vaccination. This clonotype originated in an adult in good health. The CDR3 DNA follows: TGTGCCAGCATTCCGATGGAGGGTGTTACGCAGTATTTT. Its protein is CASIPMEGVTQYF.